These T cell receptor beta chains were read from a single sample in a study of T cell responses to AZD1222 COVID-19 vaccine. Some clones are missing from TCRdb's copy, which holds only in-frame ones; the method was immunoSEQ multiplex PCR. Found here are roughly 67,000 clones, approximately 88% of them singletons; the top ten hold less than 20%. The sequencing used peripheral blood, collected on day 0 of AZD1222 vaccination. The receptors stem from an adult in good health. Each CDR3 is given with its conserved first and last residue. The D gene is left open where the match is weak. Clone size is not always given. Where it is, it says once, few, many or a class for expanded clones.

D gene: .
V gene: TRBV10-3
clone size: .
J gene: TRBJ1-4
CDR3 DNA: TGTGCCGCATCCTCAGGGTCTAATGAAAAACTGTTTTTT
CDR3 protein: CAASSGSNEKLFF

D gene: .
V gene: TRBV6-1
clone size: .
J gene: TRBJ1-5
CDR3 DNA: TGTGCCAGCAGTGACGGAGGGGATCAGCCCCAGCATTTT
CDR3 protein: CASSDGGDQPQHF

D gene: .
V gene: TRBV20-1
clone size: .
J gene: TRBJ1-6
CDR3 DNA: TGCAGTGCTAGTGTGTCCGACTATAATTCACCCCTCCACTTT
CDR3 protein: CSASVSDYNSPLHF

D gene: .
V gene: TRBV6-5
clone size: .
J gene: TRBJ1-2
CDR3 DNA: TGTGCCAGCAACGGGGGCTATGGCTACACCTTC
CDR3 protein: CASNGGYGYTF

D gene: TRBD1
V gene: TRBV7-2
clone size: .
J gene: TRBJ2-4
CDR3 DNA: TGTGCCAGCAGCCCCGGGACAGCGAAAAACATTCAGTACTTC
CDR3 protein: CASSPGTAKNIQYF

D gene: .
V gene: TRBV30
clone size: once
J gene: TRBJ1-6
CDR3 DNA: TGTGCCTGGAGTTACCGGTATTCACCCCTCCACTTT
CDR3 protein: CAWSYRYSPLHF

D gene: TRBD1
V gene: TRBV7-9
clone size: .
J gene: TRBJ1-4
CDR3 DNA: TGTGCCAGCAGCTCGACCGGGACAGGGGTCACCCGATCTGAAAAACTGTTTTTT
CDR3 protein: CASSSTGTGVTRSEKLFF

D gene: .
V gene: TRBV14
clone size: .
J gene: TRBJ1-6
CDR3 DNA: TGTGCCAGCAGCGTTACGGATAATTCACCCCTCCACTTT
CDR3 protein: CASSVTDNSPLHF

D gene: TRBD2
V gene: TRBV7-9
clone size: once
J gene: TRBJ2-7
CDR3 DNA: TGTGCCAGCAGCGGAGTCGGGAGGACCCACGAGCAGTACTTC
CDR3 protein: CASSGVGRTHEQYF

D gene: .
V gene: TRBV6-5
clone size: once
J gene: TRBJ2-7
CDR3 DNA: TGTGCCAGCAGTCAGGGGGGAGTGGCACCCTACGAGCAGTACTTC
CDR3 protein: CASSQGGVAPYEQYF

D gene: TRBD1
V gene: TRBV5-1
clone size: .
J gene: TRBJ1-6
CDR3 DNA: TGCGCCAGCAGCTTGAGTGAGACAGGGAATTCACCCCTCCACTTT
CDR3 protein: CASSLSETGNSPLHF

D gene: .
V gene: TRBV10-3
clone size: .
J gene: TRBJ2-1
CDR3 DNA: TGTGCCATCAGTGAACGGGCAGGGGCCTCCTACAATGAGCAGTTCTTC
CDR3 protein: CAISERAGASYNEQFF

D gene: TRBD2
V gene: TRBV12-5
clone size: .
J gene: TRBJ2-5
CDR3 DNA: TGTGCTAGTGCCCGACTAGCGGGAGGAGAGACCCAGTACTTC
CDR3 protein: CASARLAGGETQYF

D gene: .
V gene: TRBV24-1
clone size: .
J gene: TRBJ2-5
CDR3 DNA: TGTGCCACCAGTGATTGGGGGGCAGAGACCCAGTACTTC
CDR3 protein: CATSDWGAETQYF

D gene: .
V gene: TRBV19
clone size: .
J gene: TRBJ1-1
CDR3 DNA: TGTGCCAGTATAGCTAAGGGGGTGAACACTGAAGCTTTCTTT
CDR3 protein: CASIAKGVNTEAFF

D gene: TRBD1
V gene: TRBV29-1
clone size: .
J gene: TRBJ1-2
CDR3 DNA: TGCAGTACACCTGGACAGGGAGTAGGCGGCTACACCTTC
CDR3 protein: CSTPGQGVGGYTF

D gene: TRBD1
V gene: TRBV7-9
clone size: .
J gene: TRBJ2-1
CDR3 DNA: TGTGCCAGCAGCTTTCCGGACAGGGCCGGTTACAATGAGCAGTTCTTC
CDR3 protein: CASSFPDRAGYNEQFF

D gene: .
V gene: TRBV4-1
clone size: .
J gene: TRBJ1-3
CDR3 DNA: TGCGCCAGCAGCCAAGAAGTAAACACCATATATTTT
CDR3 protein: CASSQEVNTIYF

D gene: TRBD1
V gene: TRBV27
clone size: .
J gene: TRBJ2-7
CDR3 DNA: TGTGCCAGCAGTTCCAGGGGGATCGACGAGCAGTACTTC
CDR3 protein: CASSSRGIDEQYF

D gene: .
V gene: TRBV27
clone size: .
J gene: TRBJ1-5
CDR3 DNA: TGTGCCAGCAGTTTCCGGGGACCCAATCAGCCCCAGCATTTT
CDR3 protein: CASSFRGPNQPQHF

D gene: .
V gene: TRBV30
clone size: .
J gene: TRBJ1-2
CDR3 DNA: TGTGCCTGGAGTGGATGGAGGGGAGGAAACTATGGCTACACCTTC
CDR3 protein: CAWSGWRGGNYGYTF

D gene: .
V gene: TRBV5-6
clone size: .
J gene: TRBJ1-1
CDR3 DNA: TGTGCCAGCAGCTTTGGGACGGCTAACACTGAAGCTTTCTTT
CDR3 protein: CASSFGTANTEAFF

D gene: TRBD1
V gene: TRBV12-3/TRBV12-4
clone size: .
J gene: TRBJ1-2
CDR3 DNA: TGTGCCAGCAGTTTAGCTAAGGGGGCTGGCTACACCTTC
CDR3 protein: CASSLAKGAGYTF

D gene: TRBD1
V gene: TRBV6-5
clone size: .
J gene: TRBJ2-7
CDR3 DNA: TGTGCCAGCAGCCGAGGGGGCACCTACGAGCAGTACTTC
CDR3 protein: CASSRGGTYEQYF

D gene: TRBD1
V gene: TRBV5-1
clone size: once
J gene: TRBJ2-1
CDR3 DNA: TGCGCCAGCAGCACCGGGACAGGGGTGGGTGAGCAGTTCTTC
CDR3 protein: CASSTGTGVGEQFF

D gene: TRBD1
V gene: TRBV7-8
clone size: .
J gene: TRBJ2-5
CDR3 DNA: TGTGCCAGCAGCTTAACAGGGGGTCAAGAGACCCAGTACTTC
CDR3 protein: CASSLTGGQETQYF

D gene: TRBD2
V gene: TRBV29-1
clone size: .
J gene: TRBJ2-2
CDR3 DNA: TGCAGCGTAGTAGCGGGGGGGCCAACCGGGGAGCTGTTTTTT
CDR3 protein: CSVVAGGPTGELFF

D gene: TRBD2
V gene: TRBV6-2/TRBV6-3
clone size: .
J gene: TRBJ2-3
CDR3 DNA: TGTGCCAGCAGTTCTCTAGCGGCGAGGGGCACAGATACGCAGTATTTT
CDR3 protein: CASSSLAARGTDTQYF

D gene: TRBD1
V gene: TRBV27
clone size: few
J gene: TRBJ1-5
CDR3 DNA: TGTGCCAGCAGGACACAGGGGCCCGGGCCCCAGCATTTT
CDR3 protein: CASRTQGPGPQHF

D gene: .
V gene: TRBV24-1
clone size: .
J gene: TRBJ2-1
CDR3 DNA: TGTGCCACCGGTCTCCACGGTACCCCCAATGAGCAGTTCTTC
CDR3 protein: CATGLHGTPNEQFF

D gene: .
V gene: TRBV6-1
clone size: .
J gene: TRBJ1-2
CDR3 DNA: TGTGCCAGCAGTGAAGTAAAGGTCAAGTTAGCTAACTATGGCTACACCTTC
CDR3 protein: CASSEVKVKLANYGYTF

D gene: .
V gene: TRBV27
clone size: .
J gene: TRBJ2-7
CDR3 DNA: TGTGCCAGCAGTCAACTAGCTTCGAGACGTCACGAGCAGTACTTC
CDR3 protein: CASSQLASRRHEQYF

D gene: .
V gene: TRBV9
clone size: .
J gene: TRBJ2-7
CDR3 DNA: TGTGCCAGCAGCGCCCTACAGGGCCCCTATGACGAGCAGTACTTC
CDR3 protein: CASSALQGPYDEQYF

D gene: .
V gene: TRBV5-1
clone size: .
J gene: TRBJ2-7
CDR3 DNA: TGCGCCAGCAGCAAGGACCGAAAGGCCTACGAGCAGTACTTC
CDR3 protein: CASSKDRKAYEQYF

D gene: TRBD1
V gene: TRBV23-1
clone size: .
J gene: TRBJ2-5
CDR3 DNA: TGCGCCAGCAAGGTCAGGGGGCTTGAGACCCAGTACTTC
CDR3 protein: CASKVRGLETQYF

D gene: .
V gene: TRBV28
clone size: .
J gene: TRBJ1-1
CDR3 DNA: TGTGCCAGCTCCAGCCGGGGGAGAGCTGAAGCTTTCTTT
CDR3 protein: CASSSRGRAEAFF

D gene: .
V gene: TRBV28
clone size: .
J gene: TRBJ2-4
CDR3 DNA: TGTGCCAGCATGCTGGGGTTAGCCAAAAACATTCAGTACTTC
CDR3 protein: CASMLGLAKNIQYF

D gene: .
V gene: TRBV15
clone size: .
J gene: TRBJ1-1
CDR3 DNA: TGTGCCACCAGCGCGGCTAACTCGGAGGCTGAAGCTTTCTTT
CDR3 protein: CATSAANSEAEAFF

D gene: .
V gene: TRBV7-2
clone size: .
J gene: TRBJ1-6
CDR3 DNA: TGTGCCAGCAGCTCCCGCGGGGAATTTTCCTATAATTCACCCCTCCACTTT
CDR3 protein: CASSSRGEFSYNSPLHF

D gene: TRBD2
V gene: TRBV4-2
clone size: few
J gene: TRBJ2-2
CDR3 DNA: TGTGCCAGCAGCCAAGTGGGGGAGGGGCCCAGAGATGGGGAGCTGTTTTTT
CDR3 protein: CASSQVGEGPRDGELFF

D gene: .
V gene: TRBV19
clone size: .
J gene: TRBJ1-5
CDR3 DNA: TGTGCCAGTAGTATACTGGCGAATCAGCCCCAGCATTTT
CDR3 protein: CASSILANQPQHF

D gene: .
V gene: TRBV9
clone size: .
J gene: TRBJ2-7
CDR3 DNA: TGTGCCAGCAGCCCCAGGGACACTGCTTCCTACGAGCAGTACTTC
CDR3 protein: CASSPRDTASYEQYF

D gene: .
V gene: TRBV5-4
clone size: .
J gene: TRBJ2-1
CDR3 DNA: TGTGCCAGCAGCTTACGACTACCCTACAATGAGCAGTTCTTC
CDR3 protein: CASSLRLPYNEQFF

D gene: .
V gene: TRBV10-3
clone size: .
J gene: TRBJ2-2
CDR3 DNA: TGTGCCATCAGTGACTCCTCCGGGGAGCTGTTTTTT
CDR3 protein: CAISDSSGELFF

D gene: TRBD1
V gene: TRBV5-1
clone size: .
J gene: TRBJ1-4
CDR3 DNA: TGCGCCAGCAGCGGGGGACAGGGTGAAAAACTGTTTTTT
CDR3 protein: CASSGGQGEKLFF

D gene: TRBD1
V gene: TRBV27
clone size: once
J gene: TRBJ2-7
CDR3 DNA: TGTGCCAGCAGTCAACGAGCGACAGGGCCCTCCTACGAGCAGTACTTC
CDR3 protein: CASSQRATGPSYEQYF

D gene: TRBD2
V gene: TRBV7-8
clone size: .
J gene: TRBJ2-5
CDR3 DNA: TGTGCCAGCAGCGCATCGGGACTAGCGGGGGGTCTTTCCCAAGAGACCCAGTACTTC
CDR3 protein: CASSASGLAGGLSQETQYF

D gene: .
V gene: TRBV7-9
clone size: .
J gene: TRBJ1-2
CDR3 DNA: TGTGCCAGCAGCGGCGGGGGCAGGGATCACTATGGCTACACCTTC
CDR3 protein: CASSGGGRDHYGYTF